These 9 T cell receptor beta chains came from one sample sequenced in a study of T cell responses to AZD1222 COVID-19 vaccine (dated by TCRdb to the early 2020s). Libraries came from the immunoSEQ multiplex PCR assay. TCRdb holds this immuneACCESS table with in-frame rearrangements only. Some clones are missing; in checked studies, unresolved V genes explain under half, and the rest has no known cause. The sample data list 100,000 to 150,000 clones, and 91% of these were observed just once. The top ten constitute around 1.9% of the sample. The sample's time point label is to be understood as: about 28 days (+/-7) after the second vaccine dose. This specimen was peripheral blood, taken 28 days after the second AZD1222 dose. The receptors originated from an adult who received the AZD1222 COVID-19 vaccine.

V gene TRBV30 combines with J gene TRBJ2-7; D might be TRBD2 (5 bases). Trimming stripped 0 bases from V and 7 bases from J, with 7 bases between. This CDR3 has 11 residues. Germline-derived CDR1 and CDR2 are GTSNPN and SVGIG (reference sequence). Written as DNA, the CDR3 is TGTGCCTGGAGTGTACTAGGGGAGCAGTACTTC. It translates to CAWSVLGEQYF.

The chain carries TRBV9 and TRBJ1-1, with unresolved D. CDR1 is SGDLS, CDR2 YYNGEE, per germline. V gave up 0 bases and J gave up 4 bases, with 7 bases separating them. The CDR3 contains 13 residues. CDR3 sequence (DNA): TGTGCCAGCAGCGTAGCTTTGGCCACTGAAGCTTTCTTT. Protein product: CASSVALATEAFF.

This chain links TRBV19 with TRBJ1-6, with D unresolved. Per the germline V gene, CDR1 is LNHDA and CDR2 is SQIVND (reference sequence). The germline V and J ends were trimmed by 3 bases and 7 bases, with 10 bases remaining between them. CDR3 size: 14 residues. The CDR3 loop reads CASSIIQVNSPLHF. Written as DNA, the CDR3 is TGTGCCAGTAGTATTATCCAGGTCAATTCACCCCTCCACTTT.

In its sample, this clone was seen once. This chain uses TRBV19 with TRBJ1-5, with no clear D. This CDR3 is 13 amino acids long. The germline V gene encodes CDR1 LNHDA and CDR2 SQIVND (reference sequence). Between the trimmed V and J ends, which lost 7 bases and 3 bases, there was a span of 10 bases. CDR3 region: CASTKSFNQPQHF. DNA for the CDR3: TGTGCCAGTACCAAATCCTTCAATCAGCCCCAGCATTTT. Using reference TRBV19 and TRBJ1-5 for the parts outside the CDR3, the full variable domain is DGGITQSPKYLFRKEGQNVTLSCEQNLNHDAMYWYRQDPGQGLRLIYYSQIVNDFQKGDIAEGYSVSREKKESFPLTVTSAQKNPTAFYLCASTKSFNQPQHFGDGTRLSIL.

The V gene is TRBV19, the J gene TRBJ2-1, with 7 bases lining up with TRBD1. The J segment lost 2 bases and the V segment lost 6 bases, leaving 10 bases of the junction unmatched. The CDR3 has 16 residues. Germline assignment: CDR1 LNHDA and CDR2 SQIVND (reference sequence). The CDR3 region has the DNA TGTGCCAGTAGATCCGACAGGGATCATCCCTACAATGAGCAGTTCTTC. Protein sequence: CASRSDRDHPYNEQFF.

The chain joins TRBV7-3 to TRBJ1-6; D remains unclear. CDR3 length: 15 residues. Trimming removed 0 bases at V and 7 bases at J, with 10 bases between. In germline, CDR1 is SGHTA, CDR2 FQGTGA. CDR3 in DNA: TGTGCCAGCAGCTTAACAGGGAGTCTGAATTCACCCCTCCACTTT. Its translation is CASSLTGSLNSPLHF.

The chain carries TRBV18 and TRBJ2-1; the D gene is possibly TRBD2 (5 bases). With 9 bases removed from V and 4 bases from J, the gap between germline ends came to 16 bases. CDR3 length: 14 residues. Germline V lookup: CDR1 KGHSH, CDR2 LQKENI. In DNA, the CDR3 is TGTGCCAGTCGAAGCATCGCGGGTTACAATGAGCAGTTCTTC. Its protein product is CASRSIAGYNEQFF.

The J gene is TRBJ2-7, the V gene TRBV4-1; D possibly corresponds to TRBD2 (6 bases). Trimming pared 1 base from V and 3 bases from J, leaving 13 bases between. Germline V gene sequence: CDR1 MGHRA, CDR2 YSYEKL. This CDR3 has 15 amino acids. CDR3: CASSQVAGIHYEQYF. CDR3 coding DNA: TGCGCCAGCAGCCAAGTGGCGGGGATTCACTACGAGCAGTACTTC.

V and J are TRBV7-9 and TRBJ1-3, with 8 bases that match TRBD1. Germline CDR1 and CDR2: SEHNR and FQNEAQ (reference sequence). The ends lost 5 bases at V and 1 base at J; junction bases unmatched: 13. The CDR3 has 18 amino acids. The CDR3 loop reads CASSPGTGTGASGNTIYF. CDR3 nucleotide sequence: TGTGCCAGCAGCCCAGGGACAGGAACAGGGGCATCTGGAAACACCATATATTTT.